These T cell receptor beta chains were read from a single sample in a study of tumor-infiltrating lymphocytes in primary liver carcinoma. TCRdb used MiXCR to reprocess the multiplex PCR reads, holding one entry per CDR3 protein. The sample has roughly 200,000 distinct CDR3 sequences, just under 85% seen once. Input material: tumor tissue from primary liver carcinoma. The receptor set was obtained from a man aged 35-49 years with primary liver carcinoma and hepatitis B virus infection. Both conserved end residues are part of each CDR3. A D gene is named only where the DNA matches it firmly. Expanded clones are given a class, and other clones once, few, many or no size at all.

v_gene,j_gene,d_gene,abundance,CDR3nt,CDR3aa
TRBV7-9,TRBJ2-7,TRBD2,-,TGTGTCAGCAGCTTAGGGTCCGGGACTAACGGAGCCTACGAGCAGTATTTC,CVSSLGSGTNGAYEQYF
TRBV7-9,TRBJ2-1,-,-,TGTGCCAGCAATGATAGTATATCCGAAAACAATGAGCAGTTCTTC,CASNDSISENNEQFF
TRBV28,TRBJ2-3,-,many,TGTGCCAGCTGGCCGGGACGGGGCACAGATACGCAGTATTTT,CASWPGRGTDTQYF
TRBV5-1,TRBJ2-5,-,-,TGCGTCAGCAGCTTGGCATGGGCCCAAGAGACCCAGTACTTC,CVSSLAWAQETQYF
TRBV29-1,TRBJ2-7,-,-,TGCAGCGCCATGACATCTGGGACCGGCATTCCCTACGGGCAGCACTTC,CSAMTSGTGIPYGQHF
TRBV11-2,TRBJ2-6,-,medium-sized,TGTGCCAGCAGCTTATCGTCAGGGATTGGGGCCAACGTCCTGACTTTC,CASSLSSGIGANVLTF
TRBV6-1,TRBJ2-7,-,-,TGTGCCAGCAGTAAAGTACGAACTAGCAGGAAGTACGAGCAGTACTTC,CASSKVRTSRKYEQYF
TRBV28,TRBJ2-7,-,many,TGTGCCAGGCCGCGGAACCTAGAGGGGGGGTACGAGCAGTACTTC,CARPRNLEGGYEQYF
TRBV4-2,TRBJ2-1,TRBD2,-,TGTGCCAACAGCCCCAGAGGGGTAGCGGGAGGGCATAGTGAGCAGTTCTTC,CANSPRGVAGGHSEQFF
TRBV28,TRBJ2-6,-,once,TGTGCCAGCGGTACACCGGGACAACTGGACTACTCTGGGGCCAACGTCCTGACTTTC,CASGTPGQLDYSGANVLTF
TRBV10-3,TRBJ2-5,TRBD1,-,TGTGCCACAGTCTGGGACAGCCAAGAGACCCAGTATTTC,CATVWDSQETQYF
TRBV7-9,TRBJ2-3,-,few,TGTGCTAGCAGCCCAAATAGTGGAGGTACGCAGTATTTT,CASSPNSGGTQYF
TRBV6-6,TRBJ1-5,-,once,TGTGCCAGCACCCTGGGATGGAGTGTTAGTCAGCCCCAGCATTTT,CASTLGWSVSQPQHF
TRBV12-3/TRBV12-4,TRBJ1-1,-,-,TGTGCCAGCAGCCATTACGACAGGCTTCGTAGGAGTCGGTTGACTGATGCTTTCTTT,CASSHYDRLRRSRLTDAFF
TRBV6-5,TRBJ2-1,-,once,TGTGCCAGCAGTTACAAGACTAGTTTTAATGAGCGGTTCTTC,CASSYKTSFNERFF
TRBV11-2,TRBJ1-2,TRBD1,once,TGTGTCAGCAGTTTGGACAGGAGCTATGGCTACACCTTC,CVSSLDRSYGYTF
TRBV11-3,TRBJ1-3,-,-,TGTGCCAGCAGCTTCTCCATATATTTT,CASSFSIYF
TRBV5-1,TRBJ2-3,-,once,TGCGCAAGCAGCTTGAACGGCCGTGCTAGTACAGGTACGCAGTATTTT,CASSLNGRASTGTQYF
TRBV29-1,TRBJ2-5,-,once,TGCAGCGATAAATTCCGGTACCAAGGGACCCAGTACTTC,CSDKFRYQGTQYF
TRBV19,TRBJ2-1,TRBD2,few,TGTGCCAGTAGTCCTTTAGCGGGACAATACAATGAGCAGTTCTTC,CASSPLAGQYNEQFF